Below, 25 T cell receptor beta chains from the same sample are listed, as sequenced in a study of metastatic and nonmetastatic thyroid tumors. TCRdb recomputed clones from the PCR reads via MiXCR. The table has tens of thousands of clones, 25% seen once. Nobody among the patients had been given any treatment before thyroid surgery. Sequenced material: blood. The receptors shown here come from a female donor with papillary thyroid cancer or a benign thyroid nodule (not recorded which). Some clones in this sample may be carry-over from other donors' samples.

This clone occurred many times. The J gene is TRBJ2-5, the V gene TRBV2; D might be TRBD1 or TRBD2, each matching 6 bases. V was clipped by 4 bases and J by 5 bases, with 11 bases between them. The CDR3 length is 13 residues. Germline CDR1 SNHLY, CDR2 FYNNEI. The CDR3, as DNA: TGTGCCAGCAGTGTGGGGGGCCGGGAGACCCAGTACTTC. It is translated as CASSVGGRETQYF.

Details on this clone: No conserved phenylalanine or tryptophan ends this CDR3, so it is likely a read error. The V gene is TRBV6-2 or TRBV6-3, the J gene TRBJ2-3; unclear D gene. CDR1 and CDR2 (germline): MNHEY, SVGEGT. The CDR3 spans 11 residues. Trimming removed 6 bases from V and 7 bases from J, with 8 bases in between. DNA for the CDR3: TGTGCCAGCAGCGCAAGATATACGCAGTATATT. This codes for CASSARYTQYI.

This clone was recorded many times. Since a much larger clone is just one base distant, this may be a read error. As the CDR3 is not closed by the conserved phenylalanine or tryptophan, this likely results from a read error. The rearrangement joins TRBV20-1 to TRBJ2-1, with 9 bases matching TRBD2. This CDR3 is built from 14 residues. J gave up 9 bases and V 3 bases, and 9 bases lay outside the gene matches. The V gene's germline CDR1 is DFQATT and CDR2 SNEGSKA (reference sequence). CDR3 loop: CSARVPGLAGEQFL. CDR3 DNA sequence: TGCAGTGCTAGGGTACCGGGACTAGCCGGTGAGCAGTTCCTC.

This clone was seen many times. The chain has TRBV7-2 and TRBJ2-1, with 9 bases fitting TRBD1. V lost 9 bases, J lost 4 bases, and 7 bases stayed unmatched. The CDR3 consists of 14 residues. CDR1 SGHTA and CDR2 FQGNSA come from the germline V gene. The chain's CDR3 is CARGRDRVYNEQFF. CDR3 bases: TGTGCCAGAGGACGGGACAGGGTGTACAATGAGCAGTTCTTC.

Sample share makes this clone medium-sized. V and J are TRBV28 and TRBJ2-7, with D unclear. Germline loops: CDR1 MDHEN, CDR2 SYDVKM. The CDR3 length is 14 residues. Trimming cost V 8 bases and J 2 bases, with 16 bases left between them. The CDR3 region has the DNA TGTGCCAGCTCGACCCCGGGCCGTACCTACGAGCAGTACTTC. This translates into CASSTPGRTYEQYF.

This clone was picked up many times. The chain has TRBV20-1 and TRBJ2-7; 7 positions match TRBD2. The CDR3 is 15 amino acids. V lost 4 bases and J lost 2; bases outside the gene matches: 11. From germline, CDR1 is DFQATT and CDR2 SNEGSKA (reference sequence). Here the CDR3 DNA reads TGCAGTGCTAAAGCCCCCGGGACTAATACCTACGAGCAGTACTTC. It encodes CSAKAPGTNTYEQYF.

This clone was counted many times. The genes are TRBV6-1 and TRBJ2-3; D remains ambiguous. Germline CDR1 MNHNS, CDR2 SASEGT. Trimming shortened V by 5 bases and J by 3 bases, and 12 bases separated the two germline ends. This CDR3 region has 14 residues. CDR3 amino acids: CASSPTSRTDTQYF. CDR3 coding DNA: TGTGCCAGCAGTCCCACGTCTAGAACAGATACGCAGTATTTT.

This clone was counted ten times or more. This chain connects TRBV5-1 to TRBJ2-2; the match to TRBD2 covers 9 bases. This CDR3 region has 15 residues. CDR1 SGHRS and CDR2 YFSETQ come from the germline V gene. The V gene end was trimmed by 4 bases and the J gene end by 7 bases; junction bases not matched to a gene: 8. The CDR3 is CASSAPAGGGGELFF. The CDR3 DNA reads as TGCGCCAGCAGCGCGCCAGCGGGAGGCGGCGGGGAGCTGTTTTTT. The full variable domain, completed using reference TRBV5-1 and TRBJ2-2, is KAGVTQTPRYLIKTRGQQVTLSCSPISGHRSVSWYQQTPGQGLQFLFEYFSETQRNKGNFPGRFSGRQFSNSRSEMNVSTLELGDSALYLCASSAPAGGGGELFFGEGSRLTVL.

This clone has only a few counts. The CDR3 DNA reads TGTGCCGGCGGACGTCAGCCCCAGCATTTT. This translates into CAGGRQPQHF. V and J are TRBV6-1 and TRBJ1-5; the D is unclear. Germline CDR1 reads MNHNS; CDR2 reads SASEGT. Trimming took 11 bases from V and 6 from J, leaving 8 bases between them. The CDR3 totals 10 residues.

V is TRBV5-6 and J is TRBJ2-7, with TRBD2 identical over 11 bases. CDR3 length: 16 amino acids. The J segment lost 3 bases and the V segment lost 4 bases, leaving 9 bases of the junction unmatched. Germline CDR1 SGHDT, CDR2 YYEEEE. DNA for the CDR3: TGTGCCAGCAGCGCGGGGACTAGCGGCCGTTTCTACGAGCAGTACTTC. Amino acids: CASSAGTSGRFYEQYF.

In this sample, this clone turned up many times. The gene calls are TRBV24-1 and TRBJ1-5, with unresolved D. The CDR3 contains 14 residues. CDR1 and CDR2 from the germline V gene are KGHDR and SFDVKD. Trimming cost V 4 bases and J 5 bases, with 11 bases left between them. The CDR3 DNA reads TGTGCCACCAGTGAGCAGCTCTATTATCAGCCCCAGCATTTT. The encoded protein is CATSEQLYYQPQHF.

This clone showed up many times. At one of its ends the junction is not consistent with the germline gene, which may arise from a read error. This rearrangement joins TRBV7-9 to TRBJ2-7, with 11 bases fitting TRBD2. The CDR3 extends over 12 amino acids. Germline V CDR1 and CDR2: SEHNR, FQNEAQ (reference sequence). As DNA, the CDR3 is TGTGCCAGCAGCCTGGAGACTAGCGGGACGAACTTC. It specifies CASSLETSGTNF. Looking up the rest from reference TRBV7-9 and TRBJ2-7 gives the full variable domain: DTGVSQNPRHKITKRGQNVTFRCDPISEHNRLYWYRQTLGQGPEFLTYFQNEAQLEKSRLLSDRFSAERPKGSFSTLEIQRTEQGDSAMYLCASSLETSGTNFGPGTRLTVT.

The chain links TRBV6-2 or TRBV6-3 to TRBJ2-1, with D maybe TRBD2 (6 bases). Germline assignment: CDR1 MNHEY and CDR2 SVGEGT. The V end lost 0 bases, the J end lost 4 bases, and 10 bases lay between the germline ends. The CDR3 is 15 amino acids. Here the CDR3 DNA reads TGTGCCAGCAGTTACTCGAGTAGCGGTTACAATGAGCAGTTCTTC. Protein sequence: CASSYSSSGYNEQFF.

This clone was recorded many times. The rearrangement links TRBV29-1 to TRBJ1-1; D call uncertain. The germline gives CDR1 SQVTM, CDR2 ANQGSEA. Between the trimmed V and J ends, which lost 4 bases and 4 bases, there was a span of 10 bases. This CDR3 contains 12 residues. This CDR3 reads CSVGGMGTEAFF. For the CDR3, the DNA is TGCAGCGTTGGGGGTATGGGCACTGAAGCTTTCTTT.

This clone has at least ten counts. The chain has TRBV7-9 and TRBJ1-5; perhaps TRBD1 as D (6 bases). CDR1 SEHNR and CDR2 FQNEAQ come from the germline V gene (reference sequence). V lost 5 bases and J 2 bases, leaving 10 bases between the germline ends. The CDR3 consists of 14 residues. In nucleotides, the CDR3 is TGTGCCAGCAGCAGGGGGGGCGGCAATCAGCCCCAGCATTTT. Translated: CASSRGGGNQPQHF.

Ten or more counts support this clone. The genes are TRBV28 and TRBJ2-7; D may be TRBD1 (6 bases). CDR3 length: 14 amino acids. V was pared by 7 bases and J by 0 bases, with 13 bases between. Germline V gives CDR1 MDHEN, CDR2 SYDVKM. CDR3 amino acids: CASKDRPYSYEQYF. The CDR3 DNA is TGTGCCAGCAAAGACAGGCCCTACTCCTACGAGCAGTACTTC. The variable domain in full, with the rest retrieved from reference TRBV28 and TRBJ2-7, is DVKVTQSSRYLVKRTGEKVFLECVQDMDHENMFWYRQDPGLGLRLIYFSYDVKMKEKGDIPEGYSVSREKKERFSLILESASTNQTSMYLCASKDRPYSYEQYFGPGTRLTVT.

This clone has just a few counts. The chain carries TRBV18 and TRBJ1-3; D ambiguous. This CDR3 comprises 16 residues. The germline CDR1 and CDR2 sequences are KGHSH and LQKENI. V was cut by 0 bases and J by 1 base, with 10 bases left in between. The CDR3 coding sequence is TGTGCCAGCTCACCACCCTCTACCCCATCTGGAAACACCATATATTTT. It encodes CASSPPSTPSGNTIYF.

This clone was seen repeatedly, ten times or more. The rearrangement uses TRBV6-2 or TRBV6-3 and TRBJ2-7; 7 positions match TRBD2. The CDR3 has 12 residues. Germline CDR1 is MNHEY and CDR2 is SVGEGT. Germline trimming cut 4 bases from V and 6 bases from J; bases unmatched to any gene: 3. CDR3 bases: TGTGCCAGCAGTTTAACTAGCGTCGAGCAGTACTTC. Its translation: CASSLTSVEQYF.

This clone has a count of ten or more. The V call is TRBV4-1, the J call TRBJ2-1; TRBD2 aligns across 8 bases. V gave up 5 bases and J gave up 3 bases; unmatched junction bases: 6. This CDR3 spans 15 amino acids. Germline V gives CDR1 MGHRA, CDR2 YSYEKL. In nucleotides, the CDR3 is TGCGCCAGCAGCGAAGCGGGAGAGGGCTACAATGAGCAGTTCTTC. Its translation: CASSEAGEGYNEQFF.

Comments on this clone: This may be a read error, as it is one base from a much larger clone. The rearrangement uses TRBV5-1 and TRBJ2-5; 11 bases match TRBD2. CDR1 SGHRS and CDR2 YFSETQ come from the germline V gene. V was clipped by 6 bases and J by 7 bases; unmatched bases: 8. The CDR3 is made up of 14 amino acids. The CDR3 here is CASTPGLAGGTQYF. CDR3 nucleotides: TGCGCCAGCACCCCCGGCCTAGCGGGAGGGACCCAGTACTTC.

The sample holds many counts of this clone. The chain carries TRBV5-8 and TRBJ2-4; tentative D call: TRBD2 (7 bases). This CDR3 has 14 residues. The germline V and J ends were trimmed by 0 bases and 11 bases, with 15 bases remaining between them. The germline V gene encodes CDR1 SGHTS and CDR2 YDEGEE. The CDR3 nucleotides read TGTGCCAGCAGCTTGGCGGGGGGCGCATCCCTTCAGTACTTC. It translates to CASSLAGGASLQYF.

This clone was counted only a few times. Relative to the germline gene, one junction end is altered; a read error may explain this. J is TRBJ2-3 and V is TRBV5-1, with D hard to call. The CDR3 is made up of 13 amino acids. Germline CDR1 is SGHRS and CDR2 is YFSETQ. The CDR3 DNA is TGCGCCAGCAGCACAGACTGCACAGATACGCTGTATTTT. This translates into CASSTDCTDTLYF. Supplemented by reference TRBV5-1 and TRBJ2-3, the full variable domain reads KAGVTQTPRYLIKTRGQQVTLSCSPISGHRSVSWYQQTPGQGLQFLFEYFSETQRNKGNFPGRFSGRQFSNSRSEMNVSTLELGDSALYLCASSTDCTDTLYFGPGTRLTVL.

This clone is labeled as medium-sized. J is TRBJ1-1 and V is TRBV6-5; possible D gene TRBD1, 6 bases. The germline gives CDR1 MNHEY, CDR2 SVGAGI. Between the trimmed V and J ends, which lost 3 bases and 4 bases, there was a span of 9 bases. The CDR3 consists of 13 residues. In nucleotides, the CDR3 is TGTGCCAGCAGTTATGGGGGCAGCACTGAAGCTTTCTTT. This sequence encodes CASSYGGSTEAFF.

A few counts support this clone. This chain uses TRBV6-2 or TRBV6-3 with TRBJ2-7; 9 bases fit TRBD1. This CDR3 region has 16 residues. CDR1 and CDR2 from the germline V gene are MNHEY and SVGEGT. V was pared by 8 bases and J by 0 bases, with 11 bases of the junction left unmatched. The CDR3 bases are TGTGCCAGCGGCCCCAGGGGGACAGGGTACTCCTACGAGCAGTACTTC. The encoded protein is CASGPRGTGYSYEQYF.

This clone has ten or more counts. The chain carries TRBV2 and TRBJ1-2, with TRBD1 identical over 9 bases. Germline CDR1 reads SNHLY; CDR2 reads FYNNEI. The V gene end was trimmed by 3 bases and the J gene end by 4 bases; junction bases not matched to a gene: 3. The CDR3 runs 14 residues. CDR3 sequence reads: CASSDLDRGYGYTF. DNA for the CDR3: TGTGCCAGCAGTGATTTGGACAGGGGCTATGGCTACACCTTC.